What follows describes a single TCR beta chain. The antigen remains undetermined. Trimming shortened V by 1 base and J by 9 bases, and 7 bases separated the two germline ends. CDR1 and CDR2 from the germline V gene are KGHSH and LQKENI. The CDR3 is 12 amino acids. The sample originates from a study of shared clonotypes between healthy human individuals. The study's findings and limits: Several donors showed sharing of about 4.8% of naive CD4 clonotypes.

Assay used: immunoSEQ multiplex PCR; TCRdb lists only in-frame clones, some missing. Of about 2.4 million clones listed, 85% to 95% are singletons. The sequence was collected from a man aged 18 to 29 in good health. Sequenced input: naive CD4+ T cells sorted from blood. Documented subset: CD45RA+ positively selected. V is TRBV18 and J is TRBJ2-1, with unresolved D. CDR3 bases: TGTGCCAGCTCACCACAGGAGAGTGAGCAGTTCTTC. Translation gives CASSPQESEQFF.